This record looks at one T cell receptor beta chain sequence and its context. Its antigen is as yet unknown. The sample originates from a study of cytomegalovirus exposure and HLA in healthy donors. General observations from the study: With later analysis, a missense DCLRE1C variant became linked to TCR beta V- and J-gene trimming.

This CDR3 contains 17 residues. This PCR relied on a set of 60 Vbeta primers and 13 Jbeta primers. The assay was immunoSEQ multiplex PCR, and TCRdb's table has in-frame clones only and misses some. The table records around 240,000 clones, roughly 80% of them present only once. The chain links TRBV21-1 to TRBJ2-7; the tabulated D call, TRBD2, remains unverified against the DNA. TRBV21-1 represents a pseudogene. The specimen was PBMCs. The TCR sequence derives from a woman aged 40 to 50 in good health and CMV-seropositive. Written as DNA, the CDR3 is TGTGCCAGCAGCAAAGCTCAATCCGGGACGGGGGATGGCGAGCAGTACTTC. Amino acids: CASSKAQSGTGDGEQYF.